Below are 20 T cell receptor beta chains sequenced from a single sample in a study of T-cell memory formation after mild COVID-19. TCRdb independently ran MiXCR on the 5' RACE reads; one entry per CDR3 protein. The table lists 350,000 to 500,000 distinct CDR3 sequences, roughly 17% of them singletons. Sequencing was done on a sample of PBMCs or a T cell subset sorted from them (not recorded which). Source of these receptors: a man younger than 30 who had mild COVID-19 (a few samples of this study predate the infection). Cell type and time point are not known.

The chain recombines TRBV28 with TRBJ1-5; D might be TRBD1 (5 bases). Trimming shortened V by 6 bases and J by 2 bases, and 17 bases separated the two germline ends. Germline loops: CDR1 MDHEN, CDR2 SYDVKM. CDR3 length equals 16 residues. The CDR3 region has the DNA TGTGCCAGCAGCCGCTATATGATGGGGCGCAATCAGCCCCAGCATTTT. Translated: CASSRYMMGRNQPQHF.

The J gene is TRBJ2-1, the V gene TRBV5-1, with 8 bases aligning to TRBD1. Germline V gene lookup returns CDR1 SGHRS and CDR2 YFSETQ. V lost 4 bases and J lost 7; bases outside the gene matches: 10. This CDR3 comprises 15 residues. CDR3 loop: CASSRTGPPWNEQFF. The CDR3 DNA reads TGCGCCAGCAGCCGGACAGGGCCACCTTGGAATGAGCAGTTCTTC.

The rearrangement links TRBV7-8 to TRBJ2-2, with TRBD1 matching over 9 bases. Germline lookup yields CDR1 SGHVS and CDR2 FQNEAQ. The CDR3 is 15 residues long. Losses at the gene ends were 5 bases for V and 3 bases for J; bases not matched to a gene: 4. The CDR3 DNA is TGTGCCAGCAGCGCCCACAGGGGGCACACCGGGGAGCTGTTTTTT. As protein: CASSAHRGHTGELFF.

The genes are TRBV5-1 and TRBJ2-1; 10 bases line up with TRBD2. The CDR3 length is 19 residues. V gave up 4 bases and J gave up 5 bases; unmatched junction bases: 18. Germline CDR1 and CDR2: SGHRS and YFSETQ. The CDR3 nucleotides read TGCGCCAGCAGCCGACCCAGACTGGGAGCGGGGGGGCCCCACAATGAGCAGTTCTTC. This gives the protein CASSRPRLGAGGPHNEQFF.

The J gene is TRBJ1-1, the V gene TRBV20-1; tentatively, D is TRBD1 (6 bases). The length of the CDR3 is 14 residues. Germline CDR1 DFQATT, CDR2 SNEGSKA (reference sequence). The germline V and J ends were trimmed by 5 bases and 5 bases, with 18 bases remaining between them. The CDR3: CSAPTPRGRTEAFF. CDR3 nucleotides: TGCAGTGCTCCCACCCCCAGGGGTAGAACTGAAGCTTTCTTT.

This clonotype was observed a handful of times. The rearrangement links TRBV5-6 to TRBJ2-3, with a possible D match to TRBD2 (5 bases). CDR3 length equals 14 residues. Germline V lookup: CDR1 SGHDT, CDR2 YYEEEE. V was cut by 1 base and J by 8 bases, with 14 bases left in between. CDR3 in amino acids: CASSLFTGKPTQYF. The CDR3 nucleotides read TGTGCCAGCAGCTTGTTCACGGGGAAACCTACGCAGTATTTT.

This clonotype was picked up a small number of times. The gene calls are TRBV6-2 or TRBV6-3 and TRBJ2-1; the match to TRBD2 covers 10 bases. From germline, CDR1 is MNHEY and CDR2 SVGEGT. CDR3 length: 15 residues. The J segment lost 15 bases and the V segment lost 5 bases, leaving 16 bases of the junction unmatched. CDR3 in DNA: TGTGCCAGCAGTGACCCGACTAGCGGGTCGGTTAAGCCGTTCTTC. Encoded protein: CASSDPTSGSVKPFF.

This clonotype was seen repeatedly, ten times or more. The chain has TRBV7-2 and TRBJ2-5, with TRBD1 matching over 7 bases. Germline V gene sequence: CDR1 SGHTA, CDR2 FQGNSA. CDR3 size: 14 residues. The junction had 2 bases not matched to a gene; V was cut back by 3 bases and J by 1 base. CDR3 in DNA: TGTGCCAGCAGCTTTAACAGGGGCCAAGAGACCCAGTACTTC. Its protein product is CASSFNRGQETQYF. Full variable domain (rest looked up from reference TRBV7-2 and TRBJ2-5): GAGVSQSPSNKVTEKGKDVELRCDPISGHTALYWYRQSLGQGLEFLIYFQGNSAPDKSGLPSDRFSAERTGGSVSTLTIQRTQQEDSAVYLCASSFNRGQETQYFGPGTRLLVL.

In this sample, this clonotype turned up a few times. The gene calls are TRBV12-3 or TRBV12-4 and TRBJ2-1, with 10 bases fitting TRBD2. V was clipped by 7 bases and J by 2 bases; unmatched bases: 5. The length of the CDR3 is 15 residues. The CDR3, as DNA: TGTGCCAGCATAAGTAGCGGGGGGACCTACAATGAGCAGTTCTTC. It encodes CASISSGGTYNEQFF.

This clonotype came up many times. This sequence joins TRBV7-2 and TRBJ2-2; 7 nucleotides line up with TRBD1. Germline V lookup: CDR1 SGHTA, CDR2 FQGNSA. CDR3 length: 15 amino acids. Losses at the gene ends were 6 bases for V and 4 bases for J; bases not matched to a gene: 8. The CDR3 DNA reads as TGTGCCAGCAGGGAACAGGGGACGGGCACCGGGGAGCTGTTTTTT. Translation: CASREQGTGTGELFF.

This clonotype was seen more than once but under ten times. The chain joins TRBV24-1 to TRBJ2-7; perhaps D is TRBD1 or TRBD2 (5 bases each). Germline V lookup: CDR1 KGHDR, CDR2 SFDVKD. The CDR3 runs to 15 residues. V was pared by 7 bases and J by 2 bases, with 17 bases between. The CDR3 reads CATRFREQATYEQYV. As DNA, the CDR3 is TGTGCCACCAGGTTCCGGGAACAGGCGACCTACGAGCAGTACGTC.

This sequence joins TRBV18 and TRBJ2-3; 10 positions match TRBD1. Germline V gene data show CDR1 as KGHSH and CDR2 as LQKENI. The CDR3 totals 17 residues. The J segment lost 1 base and the V segment lost 2 bases, leaving 6 bases of the junction unmatched. The CDR3 bases are TGTGCCAGCTCACCATCGACAGGGGGCTTTGGCACAGATACGCAGTATTTT. Protein sequence: CASSPSTGGFGTDTQYF.

This clonotype has a count of ten or more. The chain combines TRBV4-2 with TRBJ2-1, with D tentatively TRBD1 or TRBD2 (5 bases each). V lost 0 bases to trimming and J lost 8 bases, with 14 bases between them. Germline V gives CDR1 LGHNA, CDR2 YNFKEQ. The CDR3 spans 15 residues. The CDR3 spells CASSQEDSLGDEQFF. The CDR3 DNA is TGTGCCAGCAGCCAAGAGGACTCACTGGGGGATGAGCAGTTCTTC.

This clonotype was found a few times. This chain connects TRBV7-2 to TRBJ2-7; TRBD2 agrees at 9 bases. This CDR3 comprises 15 residues. Germline CDR1 and CDR2: SGHTA and FQGNSA. The V gene end was trimmed by 1 base and the J gene end by 3 bases; junction bases not matched to a gene: 4. DNA for the CDR3: TGTGCCAGCAGCTTAGGGCGGGGGGGCCTCTACGAGCAGTACTTC. Translated, it gives CASSLGRGGLYEQYF. Combining the CDR3 with reference TRBV7-2 and TRBJ2-7 gives the whole variable domain GAGVSQSPSNKVTEKGKDVELRCDPISGHTALYWYRQSLGQGLEFLIYFQGNSAPDKSGLPSDRFSAERTGGSVSTLTIQRTQQEDSAVYLCASSLGRGGLYEQYFGPGTRLTVT.

The CDR3 region is CAYHRGQETQYF. For the CDR3, the DNA is TGTGCCTATCACCGGGGGCAGGAGACCCAGTACTTC. This chain connects TRBV2 to TRBJ2-5, with D tentatively TRBD1 or TRBD2 (6 bases each). Germline V gene lookup returns CDR1 SNHLY and CDR2 FYNNEI. Trimming cost V 11 bases and J 5 bases, with 15 bases left between them. This CDR3 is built from 12 residues.

The chain recombines TRBV20-1 with TRBJ1-5; a possible D gene is TRBD1 (6 bases). CDR3 length equals 14 residues. V gave up 6 bases and J gave up 0 bases, with 12 bases separating them. Germline V CDR1 and CDR2: DFQATT, SNEGSKA (reference sequence). CDR3 in amino acids: CSAWDIFSNQPQHF. CDR3 nucleotide sequence: TGCAGTGCCTGGGACATCTTTAGCAATCAGCCCCAGCATTTT.

This clonotype was observed a few times. The chain combines TRBV6-6 with TRBJ2-2, with 11 bases identical to TRBD2. Germline assignment: CDR1 MNHNY and CDR2 SVGAGI (reference sequence). The CDR3 sequence is 15 residues long. J gave up 5 bases and V 8 bases, and 7 bases lay outside the gene matches. The CDR3 bases are TGTGCCAGCGCCACTAGCGGGGGCTTTACCGGGGAGCTGTTTTTT. This translates into CASATSGGFTGELFF.

Concerning this clonotype: A junction end diverges from the germline sequence, so it may reflect a read error. The chain employs TRBV7-7 and TRBJ1-1, with 7 bases lining up with TRBD1. The germline V gene has CDR1 SSHAT and CDR2 FNYEAQ (reference sequence). CDR3 size: 15 residues. The CDR3 reads CASTHPGQLNTEAFF. In nucleotides, the CDR3 is TGTGCTAGCACCCATCCGGGACAGTTAAACACTGAAGCTTTCTTT.

The chain recombines TRBV7-9 with TRBJ2-7; D perhaps matches TRBD1 (5 bases). The CDR3 contains 13 residues. Germline values: CDR1 SEHNR, CDR2 FQNEAQ (reference sequence). The V gene lost 8 bases and the J gene lost 5 bases, with 16 bases spanning the gap. The DNA for the CDR3 is TGTGCCAGCGGACCCAGGGTAGAGGACGAGCAGTACGTC. This translates into CASGPRVEDEQYV.

This clonotype was seen a few times. The genes are TRBV7-9 and TRBJ1-3; tentatively, D is TRBD1 (5 bases). Germline V gene data show CDR1 as SEHNR and CDR2 as FQNEAQ (reference sequence). Between the trimmed V and J ends, which lost 3 bases and 0 bases, there was a span of 12 bases. CDR3 length: 16 residues. The chain's CDR3 is CASSFGRATSGNTIYF. The CDR3 DNA sequence: TGTGCCAGCAGCTTCGGCAGGGCCACCTCTGGAAACACCATATATTTT.